The TCR beta chain under discussion was sequenced for a study of cytomegalovirus exposure and HLA in healthy donors. Study-level information: Among about 400 genotyped donors, roughly 80% fell in the Caucasian-associated ancestry cluster.

V trimming: 2 bases; J trimming: 6 bases; junction bases outside the gene matches: 5. CDR1 is MNHEY, CDR2 SVGAGI, per germline. The CDR3 sequence is 14 residues long. Study-level results: After further analysis at a later stage, 16,951 TCR beta sequences were associated with HLA alleles at 0.05 false discovery rate.

The PCR employed 60 Vbeta primers together with 13 Jbeta primers. The repertoire was sequenced with immunoSEQ multiplex PCR; TCRdb's copy has only in-frame clones and lacks some. Counted here are about 110,000 clones, roughly 82% occurring once; the ten biggest clones make up approximately 1.5%. Remarks on this clone: Its target is not known.

This receptor was taken from a man aged 50 to 60 in good health and CMV-seronegative. The V gene is TRBV6-5, the J gene TRBJ1-2; TRBD1 matches at 8 bases. Sequencing was performed on PBMCs. This CDR3 reads CASSYDRGLNGYTF. The CDR3 bases are TGTGCCAGCAGTTACGACAGGGGTCTAAATGGCTACACCTTC.